This TCR beta chain derives from a study of blood T cell repertoires in COVID-19. The CDR3 sequence is 16 residues long. The ends lost 2 bases at V and 3 bases at J; junction bases unmatched: 9. Germline values: CDR1 LNHNV, CDR2 YYDKDF (reference sequence). Assay used: immunoSEQ multiplex PCR; TCRdb lists only in-frame clones, some missing. In the table there are around 270,000 clones, 75% to 90% of which are singletons. The chain carries TRBV15 and TRBJ2-7; 8 nucleotides line up with TRBD1. Specimen: PBMCs or T cells enriched from blood (not recorded which). The sequence was obtained from a woman aged 40 to 49 who had been exposed to COVID-19. The CDR3 sequence is CATSRRSVGQDYEQYF. The CDR3 region has the DNA TGTGCCACCAGCAGACGTAGCGTGGGACAGGACTACGAGCAGTACTTC.